Below are 26 T cell receptor beta chains sequenced from a single sample in a study of control samples from healthy donors and cancer patients. Assay: immunoSEQ multiplex PCR; the TCRdb copy retains only in-frame clones and omits some. The repertoire holds 50,000 to 75,000 clones, with over 75% as singletons. The specimen sequenced was blood. Receptors originate from a man aged 40-49 years in good health.

V usage is TRBV29-1 and J usage is TRBJ1-1, with D perhaps TRBD1 (6 bases). There are 13 residues in the CDR3. Germline V gene lookup returns CDR1 SQVTM and CDR2 ANQGSEA. Trimming shortened V by 6 bases and J by 1 base, and 12 bases separated the two germline ends. The CDR3 DNA is TGCAGCGTCCGAGTACAGGGGAACACTGAAGCTTTCTTT. Residues: CSVRVQGNTEAFF.

The chain employs TRBV27 and TRBJ1-4; 7 bases are shared with TRBD1. V lost 7 bases, J lost 5 bases, and 13 bases stayed unmatched. Germline values: CDR1 MNHEY, CDR2 SMNVEV (reference sequence). This CDR3 spans 16 amino acids. Here the CDR3 reads CASTQLLTGKNEKLFF. CDR3 bases: TGTGCCAGCACCCAACTTTTGACAGGGAAAAATGAAAAACTGTTTTTT.

The chain recombines TRBV2 with TRBJ2-5; 10 bases agree with TRBD2. The V gene end was trimmed by 6 bases and the J gene end by 2 bases; junction bases not matched to a gene: 6. CDR1 is SNHLY, CDR2 FYNNEI, per germline. The CDR3 is 15 residues long. The CDR3 loop is CASRETSGPQETQYF. DNA for the CDR3: TGTGCCAGCAGGGAGACTAGCGGGCCTCAAGAGACCCAGTACTTC.

The chain is built from TRBV2 and TRBJ2-7, with 11 positions matching TRBD2. Germline trimming cut 4 bases from V and 5 bases from J; bases unmatched to any gene: 10. This CDR3 is built from 16 residues. Germline lookup yields CDR1 SNHLY and CDR2 FYNNEI. The CDR3 reads CASSGSLLAGDNEQYF. CDR3 DNA: TGTGCCAGCAGTGGATCCCTACTAGCGGGAGATAACGAGCAGTACTTC.

V and J are TRBV7-9 and TRBJ2-7, with 7 nucleotides matching TRBD1. Germline lookup yields CDR1 SEHNR and CDR2 FQNEAQ (reference sequence). With V trimmed by 3 bases and J by 3 bases, 5 bases remained unmatched. This CDR3 spans 14 amino acids. CDR3 region: CASSLGTVIYEQYF. CDR3 coding DNA: TGTGCCAGCAGCTTGGGGACAGTTATCTACGAGCAGTACTTC. The complete variable domain, with remaining parts taken from reference TRBV7-9 and TRBJ2-7, reads DTGVSQNPRHKITKRGQNVTFRCDPISEHNRLYWYRQTLGQGPEFLTYFQNEAQLEKSRLLSDRFSAERPKGSFSTLEIQRTEQGDSAMYLCASSLGTVIYEQYFGPGTRLTVT.

This chain connects TRBV12-3 or TRBV12-4 to TRBJ2-5; TRBD1 agrees at 8 bases. The V and J ends lost 8 bases and 4 bases, in that order; junction bases with no gene match: 3. The CDR3 has 12 amino acids. The CDR3 DNA reads as TGTGCCAGCGGTGACAGGGGAGAGACCCAGTACTTC. It encodes CASGDRGETQYF.

J is TRBJ1-1 and V is TRBV19; D remains ambiguous. The germline CDR1 and CDR2 sequences are LNHDA and SQIVND (reference sequence). This CDR3 comprises 14 residues. Trimming removed 1 base at V and 5 bases at J, with 11 bases between. Written as DNA, the CDR3 is TGTGCCAGTAGTATAGGAGAGACCCTGACTGAAGCTTTCTTT. Amino acid sequence: CASSIGETLTEAFF.

V and J are TRBV7-9 and TRBJ1-5; the match to TRBD1 covers 7 bases. CDR1 SEHNR and CDR2 FQNEAQ come from the germline V gene (reference sequence). V lost 4 bases to trimming and J lost 2 bases; unmatched junction nucleotides: 8. The CDR3 runs 16 residues. CDR3 in DNA: TGTGCCAGCAGCTATACTACAGGGGAAGGCAATCAGCCCCAGCATTTT. Translated, it gives CASSYTTGEGNQPQHF.

The genes are TRBV12-5 and TRBJ2-7, with D unresolved. This CDR3 has 12 amino acids. CDR1 LGHNT and CDR2 FRNRAP come from the germline V gene. Trimming pared 5 bases from V and 6 bases from J, leaving 11 bases between. The CDR3 reads CASGASPGEQYF. CDR3 coding DNA: TGTGCTAGTGGTGCCTCCCCCGGCGAGCAGTACTTC.

The CDR3 region is CASSFRTEVYEQYF. Here the CDR3 DNA reads TGTGCCAGCAGCTTCCGGACAGAAGTTTACGAGCAGTACTTC. The chain links TRBV5-6 to TRBJ2-7, with a possible D match to TRBD1 (6 bases). Germline values: CDR1 SGHDT, CDR2 YYEEEE. The V gene lost 2 bases and the J gene lost 4 bases, with 13 bases spanning the gap. The CDR3 length is 14 residues.

This clone was counted between two and nine times. The chain joins TRBV18 to TRBJ1-2; D is unclear. V lost 2 bases and J lost 8, with 18 bases in between. CDR3 length equals 15 residues. CDR1 is KGHSH and CDR2 is LQKENI in the germline V gene. The CDR3 loop reads CASSPRREGWHGYTF. The DNA of the CDR3 is TGTGCCAGCTCACCAAGACGGGAAGGGTGGCACGGCTACACCTTC.

This clone was observed a handful of times. The chain combines TRBV5-1 with TRBJ2-3; D tentatively reads TRBD1 or TRBD2 (5 bases each). In germline, CDR1 is SGHRS, CDR2 YFSETQ. The CDR3 is 13 amino acids. V lost 2 bases and J 5 bases, leaving 9 bases between the germline ends. The chain's CDR3 is CASSFRDVDTQYF. In DNA form, the CDR3 reads TGCGCCAGCAGCTTCCGGGACGTAGATACGCAGTATTTT.

The chain links TRBV19 to TRBJ1-1; D call uncertain. CDR3 length: 13 amino acids. Germline CDR1 is LNHDA and CDR2 is SQIVND (reference sequence). V gave up 3 bases and J gave up 7 bases, with 12 bases separating them. The CDR3 sequence: CASSIGYFSEAFF. The CDR3 DNA sequence: TGTGCCAGTAGTATCGGGTATTTCAGTGAAGCTTTCTTT.

V is TRBV13 and J is TRBJ1-2, with a tentative D call TRBD1 (6 bases). The CDR3 is 15 residues long. V was cut by 0 bases and J by 2 bases, with 10 bases left in between. The V gene's germline CDR1 is PRHDT and CDR2 FYEKMQ (reference sequence). CDR3 nucleotides: TGTGCCAGCAGCTTAGGGACAGGCTCCAACTATGGCTACACCTTC. Residues: CASSLGTGSNYGYTF.

This chain uses TRBV6-6 with TRBJ1-5, with D perhaps TRBD1 (5 bases). CDR3 size: 14 residues. CDR1 and CDR2 from the germline V gene are MNHNY and SVGAGI (reference sequence). V lost 6 bases and J 3 bases, leaving 12 bases between the germline ends. The CDR3 protein is CASRISGSNQPQHF. The CDR3 bases are TGTGCCAGCAGAATATCAGGGTCCAATCAGCCCCAGCATTTT.

The V and J genes are TRBV6-2 or TRBV6-3 and TRBJ2-5, with 9 bases aligning to TRBD1. CDR3 length: 14 residues. CDR1 is MNHEY and CDR2 is SVGEGT in the germline V gene. The J segment lost 5 bases and the V segment lost 5 bases, leaving 6 bases of the junction unmatched. CDR3 loop: CASSRGQGSETQYF. CDR3 in DNA: TGTGCCAGCAGTCGCGGACAGGGGAGCGAGACCCAGTACTTC.

This chain's CDR3 is CASTVGQFNSPLHF. CDR3 nucleotide sequence: TGTGCCAGTACTGTTGGGCAATTCAATTCACCCCTCCACTTT. The rearrangement links TRBV19 to TRBJ1-6; D is unresolved. The germline V gene has CDR1 LNHDA and CDR2 SQIVND (reference sequence). V was shortened by 7 bases and J by 7 bases, with 14 bases between the two germline ends. CDR3 length equals 14 residues.

This chain uses TRBV2 with TRBJ1-5; D may be TRBD1 (5 bases). CDR3 length: 15 amino acids. Per the germline V gene, CDR1 is SNHLY and CDR2 is FYNNEI. V was clipped by 4 bases and J by 0 bases, with 10 bases between them. The CDR3 bases are TGTGCCAGCAGTGGCGGGACGGATAGCAATCAGCCCCAGCATTTT. This encodes CASSGGTDSNQPQHF.

The genes are TRBV7-9 and TRBJ1-3, with unresolved D. CDR3 size: 15 residues. Deletions cut 8 bases from V and 0 bases from J, with 14 bases between. Looked up from germline, CDR1 is SEHNR and CDR2 is FQNEAQ (reference sequence). The CDR3 region has the DNA TGTGCCAGCCGGTTTGGAGGCAGCTCTGGAAACACCATATATTTT. The encoded protein is CASRFGGSSGNTIYF.

The V and J genes are TRBV3-1 (or the pseudogene TRBV3-2) and TRBJ2-1, with TRBD1 identical over 9 bases. CDR3 length equals 16 residues. J was trimmed by 8 bases and V by 3 bases; bases with no gene match: 11. Germline V gene sequence: CDR1 LGHDT, CDR2 YNNKEL (reference sequence). The CDR3 DNA follows: TGTGCCAGCAGCCAGGCCCGACAGGGGGGCATCGATGAGCAGTTCTTC. Protein sequence: CASSQARQGGIDEQFF.

The genes are TRBV7-3 and TRBJ2-5; D may be TRBD2 (6 bases). There are 16 residues in the CDR3. V lost 1 base and J lost 5, with 17 bases in between. CDR1 is SGHTA, CDR2 FQGTGA, per germline. CDR3 in amino acids: CASSLRVAGSGETQYF. In nucleotides, the CDR3 is TGTGCCAGCAGCTTAAGGGTTGCGGGGTCCGGGGAGACCCAGTACTTC.

The rearrangement joins TRBV9 to TRBJ2-7; no clear D. The ends were cut back, 4 bases at V and 3 bases at J, with 14 bases in the middle. CDR1 and CDR2 from the germline V gene are SGDLS and YYNGEE. The CDR3 is 14 residues long. The CDR3 here is CASSSLGDGYEQYF. The CDR3 coding sequence is TGTGCCAGCAGCTCGCTAGGTGATGGCTACGAGCAGTACTTC.

In its sample, this clone was seen once. V and J are TRBV7-9 and TRBJ2-5, with D unresolved. The CDR3 is made up of 12 amino acids. Deletions cut 3 bases from V and 2 bases from J, with 4 bases between. Germline-derived CDR1 and CDR2 are SEHNR and FQNEAQ (reference sequence). DNA of the CDR3: TGTGCCAGCAGCTTGGGACAAGAGACCCAGTACTTC. It specifies CASSLGQETQYF.

The V call is TRBV6-2 or TRBV6-3, the J call TRBJ1-5; 7 nucleotides align to TRBD1. The germline V gene encodes CDR1 MNHEY and CDR2 SVGEGT. V was pared by 6 bases and J by 3 bases, with 8 bases of the junction left unmatched. The CDR3 length is 15 residues. The CDR3 DNA reads TGTGCCAGCAGCGCAGATACAGGGGCCAATCAGCCCCAGCATTTT. It is translated as CASSADTGANQPQHF.

The chain has TRBV11-2 and TRBJ1-1; 9 nucleotides agree with TRBD1. J was trimmed by 5 bases and V by 5 bases; bases with no gene match: 9. The CDR3 consists of 15 residues. Germline V lookup: CDR1 SGHAT, CDR2 FQNNGV. For the CDR3, the DNA is TGTGCCAGCAGCCCTACCGGGACAGGGAGGACTGAAGCTTTCTTT. Translation: CASSPTGTGRTEAFF.

The chain combines TRBV5-4 with TRBJ2-5, with a weak D call TRBD1 (6 bases). Trimming pared 4 bases from V and 4 bases from J, leaving 14 bases between. Germline V gives CDR1 SGHNT, CDR2 YYREEE (reference sequence). The CDR3 consists of 14 residues. As DNA, the CDR3 is TGTGCCAGCAGCCTACAGGGTTCTCGAGAGACCCAGTACTTC. Amino acid sequence: CASSLQGSRETQYF.